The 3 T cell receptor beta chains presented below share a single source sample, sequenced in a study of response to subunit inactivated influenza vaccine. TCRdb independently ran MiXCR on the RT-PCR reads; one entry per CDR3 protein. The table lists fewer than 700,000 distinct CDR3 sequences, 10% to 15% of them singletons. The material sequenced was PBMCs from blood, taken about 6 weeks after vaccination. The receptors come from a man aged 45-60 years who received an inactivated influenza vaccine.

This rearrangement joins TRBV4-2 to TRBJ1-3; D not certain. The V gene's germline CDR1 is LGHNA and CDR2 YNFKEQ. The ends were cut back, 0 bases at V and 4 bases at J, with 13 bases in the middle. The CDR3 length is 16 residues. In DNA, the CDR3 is TGTGCCAGCAGCCAAGAAGGGCCAACGTCGGGAAACACCATATATTTT. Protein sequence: CASSQEGPTSGNTIYF.

The CDR3 bases are TGCAGCGTTAGGCAGTACAATGAGCAGTTCTTC. This encodes CSVRQYNEQFF. J is TRBJ2-1 and V is TRBV29-1; D is unresolved. The CDR3 spans 11 residues. Germline values: CDR1 SQVTM, CDR2 ANQGSEA. The V gene lost 5 bases and the J gene lost 4 bases, with 6 bases spanning the gap.

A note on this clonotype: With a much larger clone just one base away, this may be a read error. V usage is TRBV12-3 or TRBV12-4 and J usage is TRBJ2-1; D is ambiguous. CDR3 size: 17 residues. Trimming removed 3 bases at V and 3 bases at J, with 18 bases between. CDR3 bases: TGTGCCAGCAGTTTGGTTATCGGAAGGAAGGACTACAATGAGCAGTTCTTC. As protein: CASSLVIGRKDYNEQFF.